Listed here is a single T cell receptor (beta chain). Molecular barcoding with unique molecular identifiers was used for the TCRbeta library. TCRdb reanalysed the PCR reads using MiXCR and keeps one entry per CDR3 protein. This sample has roughly 220,000 distinct CDR3 sequences, with about 9.6% found just once. Germline V gene lookup returns CDR1 DFQATT and CDR2 SNEGSKA (reference sequence). V dropped 3 bases and J dropped 2 bases, with 10 bases sitting between them. The CDR3 is made up of 13 amino acids. The sample comes from a study of T-cell reconstitution after alpha-beta-depleted transplantation in children.

Sequencing was performed on PBMCs from the stem cell graft donor, taken from the stem cell graft. The TCR was taken from a human donor who donated a stem cell graft to a child with SCID. The chain links TRBV20-1 to TRBJ1-2, with D uncertain. The CDR3 coding sequence is TGCAGTGCTAGCGTCGGGATAAACTATGGCTACACCTTC. Translation gives CSASVGINYGYTF.